The 9 T cell receptor beta chains presented below share a single source sample, sequenced in a study of T cell repertoires in ileal Crohn's disease. The repertoire was sequenced with immunoSEQ multiplex PCR; TCRdb's copy has only in-frame clones and lacks some. Among approximately 6,800 clones, 70% were seen once, and the ten largest hold 15% to 20%. The sequenced sample was ileal tissue. Receptors were obtained from an adult with Crohn's disease.

This clone was picked up one time. The genes are TRBV28 and TRBJ1-5; 7 bases are a match to TRBD1. The V gene's germline CDR1 is MDHEN and CDR2 SYDVKM. V was pared by 8 bases and J by 3 bases, with 7 bases of the junction left unmatched. The CDR3 consists of 14 residues. CDR3 in DNA: TGTGCCAGCGGGTCAGGGGGAGACAATCAGCCCCAGCATTTT. This translates into CASGSGGDNQPQHF.

The V call is TRBV9, the J call TRBJ2-7; 11 bases line up with TRBD1. V lost 2 bases, J lost 5 bases, and 6 bases stayed unmatched. CDR1 and CDR2 (germline): SGDLS, YYNGEE. There are 15 residues in the CDR3. CDR3 DNA sequence: TGTGCCAGCAGCGTGGGGACAGGGGGTCCGAACGAGCAGTACTTC. It codes for CASSVGTGGPNEQYF.

V and J are TRBV6-5 and TRBJ1-3; D might be TRBD1 (6 bases). Between the trimmed V and J ends, which lost 0 bases and 1 base, there was a span of 10 bases. The CDR3 spans 16 residues. Germline V gives CDR1 MNHEY, CDR2 SVGAGI. The CDR3 nucleotides are TGTGCCAGCAGTTACTCGAAAACAGGGTCTGGAAACACCATATATTTT. This encodes CASSYSKTGSGNTIYF.

This chain uses TRBV19 with TRBJ1-4; D is undetermined. This CDR3 region has 14 residues. Germline assignment: CDR1 LNHDA and CDR2 SQIVND (reference sequence). V was pared by 8 bases and J by 0 bases, with 10 bases between. CDR3 in DNA: TGTGCCAGTGCCCTGAGGGCAACTAATGAAAAACTGTTTTTT. Protein: CASALRATNEKLFF.

This clone was detected only once. The chain combines TRBV28 with TRBJ2-3; no definite D call. The CDR3 is 14 amino acids. Germline V gives CDR1 MDHEN, CDR2 SYDVKM. The V end was cut by 4 bases, the J end by 8 bases, with 16 bases between. In nucleotides, the CDR3 is TGTGCCAGCAGTTCGCCCCCCACGGGTGGTACGCAGTATTTT. Its protein is CASSSPPTGGTQYF.

With regard to this clone: The DNA is omitted, as the CDR3 cannot be located on it reliably, and the CDR3 follows TCRdb's listing. This CDR3 reads CAWGTGANYGHTF. This rearrangement joins TRBV30 to TRBJ1-2; the table's D gene call, TRBD1, was not cross checked with the DNA. With termini counted, the CDR3 has 13 amino acids. Germline CDR1 is GTSNPN and CDR2 is SVGIG (reference sequence).

The chain is built from TRBV29-1 and TRBJ2-7; 7 bases match TRBD1. Germline assignment: CDR1 SQVTM and CDR2 ANQGSEA. CDR3 length: 12 amino acids. V was clipped by 7 bases and J by 5 bases; unmatched bases: 8. The CDR3 DNA is TGCAGCGCAAACAGGGGCCCAAACGAGCAGTACTTC. It codes for CSANRGPNEQYF.

The V gene is TRBV6-5, the J gene TRBJ2-7, with 8 positions matching TRBD1. V was pared by 7 bases and J by 4 bases, with 12 bases of the junction left unmatched. The CDR3 extends over 15 amino acids. The V gene's germline CDR1 is MNHEY and CDR2 SVGAGI. The chain's CDR3 is CASTEPSGGGYEQYF. CDR3 nucleotide sequence: TGTGCCAGCACCGAACCCTCAGGGGGCGGGTACGAGCAGTACTTC.

This clone was seen a handful of times. This chain connects TRBV30 to TRBJ1-6; D is perhaps TRBD1 (5 bases). The CDR3 extends over 13 amino acids. CDR1 and CDR2 from the germline V gene are GTSNPN and SVGIG (reference sequence). Trimming left V 5 bases short and J 10 bases short, with 15 bases between. The DNA for the CDR3 is TGTGCCTGGGGTGAGACAGACTCCTCACCCCTCCACTTT. This gives the protein CAWGETDSSPLHF.